This T cell receptor (beta chain) stems from a study of cytotoxic CD8 clonotypes in ibrutinib-treated CLL. Study at large: The patient breakdown showed about ten relapsed/refractory and under 16 treatment-naive cases, with about 18 IGHV unmutated.

The study's findings and limits: At progression, clonality fell back toward baseline after rising at ibrutinib response. Baseline clonality was higher than in age-matched healthy donors and moved in step with circulating CD8+ T-cell counts. Among the clonotypes, public ones were uncommon and contracted or held stable on treatment.

The table came from immunoSEQ multiplex PCR; TCRdb's copy has only in-frame clones and leaves some out. The sample consists of 140,000 to 150,000 clones, 75% to 80% of them appearing once. V was trimmed by 0 bases and J by 7 bases, leaving 13 bases between them. CDR3 length: 14 residues. Germline V lookup: CDR1 MNHEY, CDR2 SVGAGI. Concerning this clone itself: Its cognate antigen is unknown.

The source was PBMCs, collected after 24 months of ibrutinib treatment. This chain joins TRBV6-5 and TRBJ2-7, with D tentatively TRBD1 (6 bases). This TCR derives from a human donor with chronic lymphocytic leukemia. The CDR3 bases are TGTGCCAGCAGTTACTCCAGGGGTACCGGGGAGCAGTACTTC. Its translation is CASSYSRGTGEQYF.